These 17 T cell receptor beta chains originate from one sample sequenced in a study of shared clonotypes between healthy human individuals. The naive CD8 subset, CD45RO-negative cells positively selected for CCR7, excluded terminally differentiated effector memory CD45RA+ cells. Profiling relied on immunoSEQ multiplex PCR, and the TCRdb table lists in-frame clones only, not all of them. The data contain about 2.1 million clones, 93% of them seen just once; the ten biggest clones take up about 1.7%. The source material was naive CD8+ T cells from PBMCs. Source of these receptors: a man between 18 and 29 years old in good health. Some clones in this sample may be carry-over from other donors' samples.

This clone occurred once. The chain has TRBV27 and TRBJ2-1, with TRBD2 identical over 8 bases. J lost 8 bases, V lost 1 base, and 4 bases had no gene match. The length of the CDR3 is 14 residues. Germline V gives CDR1 MNHEY, CDR2 SMNVEV (reference sequence). The CDR3 DNA is TGTGCCAGCAGTTTATTGCGGGGGGCCTATGAGCAGTTCTTC. This gives the protein CASSLLRGAYEQFF.

The chain links TRBV19 to TRBJ2-1, with D perhaps assigned TRBD1 or TRBD2 (6 bases each). CDR3 length: 17 amino acids. Germline V lookup: CDR1 LNHDA, CDR2 SQIVND (reference sequence). The ends were cut back, 5 bases at V and 8 bases at J, with 25 bases in the middle. The CDR3 reads CASSLPVVKGGIYEQFF. In nucleotides, the CDR3 is TGTGCCAGTAGTCTCCCCGTCGTGAAGGGGGGCATTTATGAGCAGTTCTTC.

The chain combines TRBV29-1 with TRBJ2-3; 10 positions agree with TRBD2. The CDR3 is 14 residues long. Germline CDR1 SQVTM, CDR2 ANQGSEA. V shed 4 bases and J 8 bases; nucleotides not matched to a gene: 9. The DNA of the CDR3 is TGCAGCGTTGGAACTAGCGGGATTGGGTCTACGCAGTATTTT. Protein sequence: CSVGTSGIGSTQYF.

The rearrangement links TRBV5-1 to TRBJ2-2; 8 nucleotides agree with TRBD2. CDR3 size: 18 residues. Losses at the gene ends were 4 bases for V and 1 base for J; bases not matched to a gene: 12. Per germline, CDR1 SGHRS and CDR2 YFSETQ. This chain's CDR3 is CASSVSGAGGLNTGELFF. CDR3 nucleotides: TGCGCCAGCAGCGTATCAGGGGCGGGAGGCCTGAACACCGGGGAGCTGTTTTTT.

The chain combines TRBV5-1 with TRBJ2-1, with 12 bases matching TRBD2. The V segment lost 2 bases and the J segment 4 bases; nucleotides outside the gene matches: 7. CDR1 is SGHRS and CDR2 is YFSETQ in the germline V gene. The CDR3 contains 17 residues. For the CDR3, the DNA is TGCGCCAGCAGCTTCTCGACTAGCGGGAGAGATTACAATGAGCAGTTCTTC. As protein: CASSFSTSGRDYNEQFF.

The chain employs TRBV30 and TRBJ2-7; D unclear. In germline, CDR1 is GTSNPN, CDR2 SVGIG (reference sequence). The CDR3 runs to 13 residues. The V gene lost 4 bases and the J gene lost 2 bases, with 12 bases spanning the gap. The CDR3 is CAWKTSITYEQYF. CDR3 nucleotides: TGTGCCTGGAAAACTTCCATAACCTACGAGCAGTACTTC.

V usage is TRBV29-1 and J usage is TRBJ1-2; 7 bases are a match to TRBD1. With 6 bases clipped from V and 4 bases from J, the junction kept 11 bases outside the gene matches. Germline values: CDR1 SQVTM, CDR2 ANQGSEA. This CDR3 spans 14 amino acids. The CDR3 here is CSVVPRQGTYGYTF. CDR3 DNA sequence: TGCAGCGTCGTGCCCCGACAGGGAACCTATGGCTACACCTTC.

This clone was picked up one time. This chain joins TRBV27 and TRBJ2-2, with 15 bases lining up with TRBD2. CDR1 and CDR2 from the germline V gene are MNHEY and SMNVEV (reference sequence). The CDR3 totals 19 residues. V gave up 5 bases and J gave up 4 bases; unmatched junction bases: 11. CDR3 residues: CASSPRTSGRASVTGELFF. As DNA, the CDR3 is TGTGCCAGCAGTCCAAGGACTAGCGGGAGGGCCAGTGTCACCGGGGAGCTGTTTTTT.

On this clone: This sample includes further DNA sequences coding for the same CDR3. This chain joins TRBV6-4 and TRBJ1-1; 9 bases align to TRBD1. Germline V gives CDR1 MRHNA, CDR2 SNTAGT. V was pared by 4 bases and J by 0 bases, with 3 bases of the junction left unmatched. The CDR3 is 15 amino acids. Here the CDR3 reads CASSAGTGMNTEAFF. CDR3 DNA: TGTGCCAGCAGTGCCGGGACAGGGATGAACACTGAAGCTTTCTTT.

V is TRBV23-1 and J is TRBJ1-5; D gene unclear. TRBV23-1 carries the ORF label, with uncertain function. V gave up 4 bases and J gave up 0 bases, with 4 bases separating them. CDR3 length: 13 residues. The CDR3 loop is CASSRDSNQPQHF. The CDR3 region has the DNA TGCGCCAGCAGTCGGGATAGCAATCAGCCCCAGCATTTT.

A note on this clone: Other DNA sequences in this specimen translate into the identical CDR3. V gene TRBV28 combines with J gene TRBJ2-3; 9 nucleotides align to TRBD1. Germline CDR1 is MDHEN and CDR2 is SYDVKM. This CDR3 is built from 15 residues. With V trimmed by 6 bases and J by 0 bases, 4 bases remained unmatched. The CDR3 DNA reads TGTGCCAGCAGCCGGGGACAGGGAAGCACAGATACGCAGTATTTT. It translates to CASSRGQGSTDTQYF.

The rearrangement links TRBV5-6 to TRBJ2-5; tentatively, D is TRBD1 (6 bases). The CDR3 is made up of 15 amino acids. V dropped 0 bases and J dropped 4 bases, with 13 bases sitting between them. CDR1 is SGHDT and CDR2 is YYEEEE in the germline V gene. CDR3 protein: CASSLASGHPETQYF. DNA for the CDR3: TGTGCCAGCAGCTTGGCGTCGGGACACCCAGAGACCCAGTACTTC.

The chain uses TRBV29-1 and TRBJ2-5; D is unclear. V lost 8 bases and J 5 bases, leaving 15 bases between the germline ends. The germline V gene has CDR1 SQVTM and CDR2 ANQGSEA. The length of the CDR3 is 12 residues. CDR3 in DNA: TGCAGCATTCCTCAGGCTAAGGAGACCCAGTACTTC. Its translation is CSIPQAKETQYF.

The V gene is TRBV9, the J gene TRBJ2-2, with D hard to call. The V gene lost 3 bases and the J gene lost 6 bases, with 9 bases spanning the gap. The germline gives CDR1 SGDLS, CDR2 YYNGEE. This CDR3 has 13 amino acids. The CDR3 loop reads CASSGPVPGELFF. The CDR3 bases are TGTGCCAGCAGCGGTCCAGTACCCGGGGAGCTGTTTTTT.

The chain couples TRBV25-1 to TRBJ2-7; D unresolved. In germline, CDR1 is MGHDK, CDR2 SYGVNS. V was trimmed by 3 bases and J by 2 bases, leaving 5 bases between them. This CDR3 has 12 residues. This CDR3 reads CASSEHPYEQYF. CDR3 coding DNA: TGTGCCAGCAGTGAGCACCCCTACGAGCAGTACTTC.

V gene TRBV27 combines with J gene TRBJ1-2; 10 bases are shared with TRBD1. V was clipped by 4 bases and J by 4 bases; unmatched bases: 6. The CDR3 has 15 amino acids. Per the germline V gene, CDR1 is MNHEY and CDR2 is SMNVEV (reference sequence). The CDR3 here is CASSSRTGGLYGYTF. CDR3 DNA: TGTGCCAGCAGTTCACGGACAGGGGGGCTCTATGGCTACACCTTC.

Concerning this clone: Additional DNA sequences in this sample encode the identical CDR3. The chain recombines TRBV7-9 with TRBJ1-4; D remains unclear. V was clipped by 4 bases and J by 0 bases, with 0 bases between them. The CDR3 length is 12 residues. Germline V gene lookup returns CDR1 SEHNR and CDR2 FQNEAQ (reference sequence). As DNA, the CDR3 is TGTGCCAGCAGCTCAACTAATGAAAAACTGTTTTTT. It specifies CASSSTNEKLFF.